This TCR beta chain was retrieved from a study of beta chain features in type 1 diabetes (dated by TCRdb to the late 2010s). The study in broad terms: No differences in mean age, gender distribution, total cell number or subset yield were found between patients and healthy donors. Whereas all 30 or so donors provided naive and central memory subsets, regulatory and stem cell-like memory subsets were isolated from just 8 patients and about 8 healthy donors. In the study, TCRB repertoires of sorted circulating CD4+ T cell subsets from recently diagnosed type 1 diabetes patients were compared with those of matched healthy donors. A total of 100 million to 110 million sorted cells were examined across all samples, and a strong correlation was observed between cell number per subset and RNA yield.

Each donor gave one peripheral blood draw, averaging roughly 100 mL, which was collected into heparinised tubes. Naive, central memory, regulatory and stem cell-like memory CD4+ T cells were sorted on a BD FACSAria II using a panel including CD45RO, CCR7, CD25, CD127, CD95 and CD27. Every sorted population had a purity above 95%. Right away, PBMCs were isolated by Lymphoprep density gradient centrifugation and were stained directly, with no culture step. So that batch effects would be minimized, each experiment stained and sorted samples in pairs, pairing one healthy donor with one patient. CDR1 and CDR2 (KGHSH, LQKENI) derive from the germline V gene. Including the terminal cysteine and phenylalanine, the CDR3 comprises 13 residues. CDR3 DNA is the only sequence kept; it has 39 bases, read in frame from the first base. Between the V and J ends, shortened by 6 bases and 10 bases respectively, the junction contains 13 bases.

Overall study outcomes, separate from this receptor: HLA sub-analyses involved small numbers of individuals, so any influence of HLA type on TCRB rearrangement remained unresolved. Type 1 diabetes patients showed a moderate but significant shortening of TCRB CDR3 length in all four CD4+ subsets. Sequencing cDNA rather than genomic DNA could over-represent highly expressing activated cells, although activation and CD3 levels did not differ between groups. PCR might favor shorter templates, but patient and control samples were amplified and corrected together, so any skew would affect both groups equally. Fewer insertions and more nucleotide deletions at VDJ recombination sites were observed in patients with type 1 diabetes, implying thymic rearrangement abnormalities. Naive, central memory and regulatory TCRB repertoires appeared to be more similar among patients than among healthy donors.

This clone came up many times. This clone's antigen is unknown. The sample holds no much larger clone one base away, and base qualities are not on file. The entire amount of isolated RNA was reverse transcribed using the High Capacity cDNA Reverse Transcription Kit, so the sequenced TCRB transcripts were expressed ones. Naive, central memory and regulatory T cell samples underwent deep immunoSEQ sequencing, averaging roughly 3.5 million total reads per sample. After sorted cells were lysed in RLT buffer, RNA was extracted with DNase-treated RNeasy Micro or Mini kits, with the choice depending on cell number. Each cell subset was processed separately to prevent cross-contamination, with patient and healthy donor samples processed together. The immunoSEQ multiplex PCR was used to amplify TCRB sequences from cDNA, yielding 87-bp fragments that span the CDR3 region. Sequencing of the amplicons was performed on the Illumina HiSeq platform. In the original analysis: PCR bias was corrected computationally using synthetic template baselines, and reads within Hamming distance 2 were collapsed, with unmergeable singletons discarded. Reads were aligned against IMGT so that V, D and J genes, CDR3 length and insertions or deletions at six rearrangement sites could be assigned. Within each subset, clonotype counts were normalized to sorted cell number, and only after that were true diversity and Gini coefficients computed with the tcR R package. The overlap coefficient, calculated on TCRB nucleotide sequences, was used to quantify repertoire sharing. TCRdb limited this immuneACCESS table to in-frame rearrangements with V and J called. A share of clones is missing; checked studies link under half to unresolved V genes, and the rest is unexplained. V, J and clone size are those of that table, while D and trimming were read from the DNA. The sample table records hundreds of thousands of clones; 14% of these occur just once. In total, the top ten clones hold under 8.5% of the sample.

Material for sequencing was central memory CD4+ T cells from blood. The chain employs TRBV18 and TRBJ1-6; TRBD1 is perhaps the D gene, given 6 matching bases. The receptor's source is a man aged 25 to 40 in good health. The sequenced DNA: TGTGCCAGCTCGATTAACAGGGAGTCACCCCTCCACTTT. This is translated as CASSINRESPLHF.